Presented here are 27 T cell receptor beta chains from one specimen sequenced in a study of neurological immune-mediated disorders. TCRdb called the 5' RACE reads again in MiXCR, with one record for every CDR3 protein. The data contain around 70,000 distinct CDR3 sequences, roughly 5.6% of them singletons. Input material: PBMCs. The receptor set was obtained from a man younger than 30 with multiple sclerosis.

By frequency in the sample, this clonotype is medium-sized. The chain couples TRBV9 to TRBJ2-3; 7 bases align to TRBD2. The CDR3 sequence is 14 residues long. Trimming at V came to 4 bases and at J to 4 bases, leaving 6 bases not matched to a gene. Germline loops: CDR1 SGDLS, CDR2 YYNGEE. CDR3 coding DNA: TGTGCCAGCAGCCTGATGACTAGCCCAGATACGCAGTATTTT. It is translated as CASSLMTSPDTQYF.

This clonotype was detected many times. J is TRBJ2-5 and V is TRBV20-1; 13 bases are a match to TRBD2. Germline CDR1 and CDR2: DFQATT and SNEGSKA (reference sequence). J lost 6 bases, V lost 5 bases, and 6 bases had no gene match. The CDR3 consists of 14 residues. Here the CDR3 reads CSAFRTSGSQTQYF. The DNA of the CDR3 is TGCAGTGCTTTTAGGACTAGCGGGAGTCAGACCCAGTACTTC.

This clonotype was detected ten times or more. The V call is TRBV7-2, the J call TRBJ2-5, with D perhaps matching TRBD1 or TRBD2 (5 bases each). The CDR3 consists of 15 residues. The germline gives CDR1 SGHTA, CDR2 FQGNSA. V gave up 1 base and J gave up 3 bases, with 12 bases separating them. The CDR3 DNA is TGTGCCAGCAGCTTAGGGTCAGGGAGTGAAGAGACCCAGTACTTC. It yields the protein CASSLGSGSEETQYF.

This clonotype has just a few counts. A clone one base away is much larger, so this may be a read error. The CDR3 bases are TGTGCCAGCAGGAATAAGGGAACAGATACGCAGTATTTT. Its translation: CASRNKGTDTQYF. This sequence joins TRBV2 and TRBJ2-3; D unresolved. CDR3 length: 13 residues. CDR1 is SNHLY and CDR2 is FYNNEI in the germline V gene. V dropped 6 bases and J dropped 3 bases, with 10 bases sitting between them.

Of note for this clonotype: Given a much more abundant clone one base away, this may be a read error. The rearrangement uses TRBV10-2 and TRBJ2-2; D is unclear. Germline V gene lookup returns CDR1 WSHSY and CDR2 SAAADI. The CDR3 totals 13 residues. The V end was cut by 1 base, the J end by 7 bases, with 7 bases between. This CDR3 reads CASSEFTVGELFF. The DNA of the CDR3 is TGCGCCAGCAGTGAGTTTACGGTCGGGGAGCTGTTTTTT.

This clonotype was observed at least ten times. The chain joins TRBV12-3 or TRBV12-4 to TRBJ2-4; D gene unclear. The CDR3 runs 18 residues. Trimming removed 3 bases from V and 0 bases from J, with 18 bases in between. This chain's CDR3 is CASSFENPPNIAKNIQYF. CDR3 DNA: TGTGCCAGCAGTTTCGAGAATCCACCGAATATAGCCAAAAACATTCAGTACTTC.

This clonotype was seen ten or more times. The CDR3 spells CASSSTAMNTEAFF. The CDR3 nucleotides read TGCGCCAGCAGCTCCACGGCCATGAACACTGAAGCTTTCTTT. The chain joins TRBV5-1 to TRBJ1-1; no clear D. The CDR3 runs to 14 residues. Trimming cost V 3 bases and J 0 bases, with 9 bases left between them. CDR1 SGHRS and CDR2 YFSETQ come from the germline V gene.

The chain combines TRBV7-2 with TRBJ2-3, with 9 bases fitting TRBD2. CDR1 is SGHTA and CDR2 is FQGNSA in the germline V gene. Germline trimming cut 7 bases from V and 2 bases from J; bases unmatched to any gene: 13. The length of the CDR3 is 17 residues. The CDR3 region is CASTPAAGGPATDTQYF. CDR3 in DNA: TGTGCCAGCACCCCAGCTGCGGGAGGGCCGGCCACAGATACGCAGTATTTT.

Many counts were recorded for this clonotype. The chain has TRBV7-2 and TRBJ2-1; D gene unclear. Between the trimmed V and J ends, which lost 1 base and 3 bases, there was a span of 4 bases. Germline V gene sequence: CDR1 SGHTA, CDR2 FQGNSA. The CDR3 spans 13 residues. The CDR3 sequence: CASSLGLYNEQFF. CDR3 DNA sequence: TGTGCCAGCAGCTTAGGCCTCTACAATGAGCAGTTCTTC.

This clonotype came up many times. The chain recombines TRBV3-1 with TRBJ1-1; 9 nucleotides match TRBD1. The germline CDR1 and CDR2 sequences are LGHDT and YNNKEL (reference sequence). With 0 bases clipped from V and 4 bases from J, the junction kept 3 bases outside the gene matches. The length of the CDR3 is 15 residues. Here the CDR3 reads CASSQEWTGVTEAFF. The CDR3 coding sequence is TGTGCCAGCAGCCAAGAGTGGACAGGGGTCACTGAAGCTTTCTTT. Full variable domain (missing parts from reference TRBV3-1 and TRBJ1-1): DTAVSQTPKYLVTQMGNDKSIKCEQNLGHDTMYWYKQDSKKFLKIMFSYNNKELIINETVPNRFSPKSPDKAHLNLHINSLELGDSAVYFCASSQEWTGVTEAFFGQGTRLTVV.

This clonotype was seen at least ten times. The chain joins TRBV24-1 to TRBJ2-3, with D perhaps given as TRBD1 or TRBD2 (5 bases each). V was clipped by 0 bases and J by 5 bases, with 11 bases between them. CDR1 is KGHDR, CDR2 SFDVKD, per germline. CDR3 length: 15 residues. CDR3 sequence: CATSDLRLGEDTQYF. In DNA, the CDR3 is TGTGCCACCAGTGATTTGCGCCTGGGGGAAGATACGCAGTATTTT.

Turning to this clonotype: This may arise from a read error, as a much more abundant clone is one base away. This CDR3 reads CSARMGRGGETRYF. Here the CDR3 DNA reads TGCAGTGCTAGAATGGGACGGGGAGGGGAGACCCGGTACTTC. This rearrangement joins TRBV20-1 to TRBJ2-5; TRBD2 agrees at 7 bases. The germline gives CDR1 DFQATT, CDR2 SNEGSKA (reference sequence). The CDR3 has 14 residues.

This clonotype has ten or more counts. The chain couples TRBV6-5 to TRBJ2-3; D is unclear. CDR3 length equals 12 residues. Trimming removed 6 bases from V and 0 bases from J, with 4 bases in between. In germline, CDR1 is MNHEY, CDR2 SVGAGI. The CDR3 coding sequence is TGTGCCAGCAGGGATAGCACAGATACGCAGTATTTT. Protein sequence: CASRDSTDTQYF.

This clonotype was observed many times. The V gene is TRBV12-3 or TRBV12-4, the J gene TRBJ2-1; tentative D call: TRBD1 (5 bases). The V end was cut by 1 base, the J end by 6 bases, with 7 bases between. CDR3 length equals 13 residues. The CDR3, as DNA: TGTGCCAGCAGTTTAGGCAGGGTCAATGAGCAGTTCTTC. It specifies CASSLGRVNEQFF.

This clonotype was seen ten or more times. This chain joins TRBV18 and TRBJ1-1; D may be TRBD1 (5 bases). With 0 bases removed from V and 5 bases from J, the gap between germline ends came to 16 bases. Germline V CDR1 and CDR2: KGHSH, LQKENI. The CDR3 is 16 residues long. The CDR3 coding sequence is TGTGCCAGCTCACCACCTGGGACCCAGGTACTTACTGAAGCTTTCTTT. Translated, it gives CASSPPGTQVLTEAFF.

Many counts were recorded for this clonotype. The gene calls are TRBV11-1 and TRBJ1-1, with 7 bases matching TRBD1. Unmatched junction bases numbered 4, after V lost 5 bases and J lost 1 base. Germline loops: CDR1 SGHAT, CDR2 FQDESV (reference sequence). The CDR3 runs to 14 residues. The CDR3 DNA follows: TGTGCCAGCAGCCCATGGGACAGGAACACTGAAGCTTTCTTT. It codes for CASSPWDRNTEAFF.

Comment on this clonotype: It may be a read error: a sequence one base away is much more abundant. The V and J genes are TRBV20-1 and TRBJ1-1, with TRBD1 as a possible D gene (5 bases). Trimming cost V 5 bases and J 1 base, with 11 bases left between them. CDR1 is DFQATT, CDR2 SNEGSKA, per germline (reference sequence). This CDR3 has 13 amino acids. The chain's CDR3 is CSALQGTNTEAFF. CDR3 bases: TGCAGTGCTCTCCAGGGAACGAACACTGAAGCTTTCTTT.

This clonotype came up many times. The chain uses TRBV7-2 and TRBJ1-1, with TRBD1 identical over 7 bases. The CDR3 runs 13 residues. The germline V gene has CDR1 SGHTA and CDR2 FQGNSA. V was pared by 3 bases and J by 4 bases, with 2 bases of the junction left unmatched. This CDR3 is CASSFNRGTEAFF. The CDR3 DNA reads TGTGCCAGCAGCTTTAACAGGGGCACTGAAGCTTTCTTT.

Many counts were recorded for this clonotype. The J gene is TRBJ1-4, the V gene TRBV12-3 or TRBV12-4; 10 nucleotides agree with TRBD1. The CDR3 has 15 amino acids. V gave up 7 bases and J gave up 8 bases; unmatched junction bases: 10. This chain's CDR3 is CASTPRTGGVEKLFF. DNA for the CDR3: TGTGCCAGCACCCCCCGGACAGGGGGAGTGGAAAAACTGTTTTTT.

As concerns this clonotype: A much larger clone differs from this one at a single base, so this may be a read error. The chain carries TRBV11-2 and TRBJ1-1; TRBD1 is a possible D gene (5 bases). The CDR3 has 15 residues. Germline V gene sequence: CDR1 SGHAT, CDR2 FQNNGV. The CDR3 DNA reads TGTGCCAGCAGCTTAGAAAGGACCGGGCAGGGTGAAGCTTACTTT. Protein: CASSLERTGQGEAYF.

In its sample, this clonotype was seen many times. The chain joins TRBV28 to TRBJ1-2, with 7 bases fitting TRBD1. CDR3 length: 13 amino acids. Unmatched junction bases numbered 7, after V lost 5 bases and J lost 7 bases. Germline V lookup: CDR1 MDHEN, CDR2 SYDVKM. This CDR3 reads CASSEQGRLGYTF. The CDR3 nucleotides read TGTGCCAGCAGTGAACAGGGGAGGCTTGGCTACACCTTC.

This clonotype occurred many times. The chain joins TRBV7-2 to TRBJ2-7; 8 bases agree with TRBD2. The length of the CDR3 is 15 residues. Germline-derived CDR1 and CDR2 are SGHTA and FQGNSA. V lost 1 base to trimming and J lost 3 bases; unmatched junction nucleotides: 5. CDR3 coding DNA: TGTGCCAGCAGCTTAGAAGGCGGGGGGTTCTACGAGCAGTACTTC. Amino acid sequence: CASSLEGGGFYEQYF. Based on the CDR3 plus reference TRBV7-2 and TRBJ2-7, the full variable domain is GAGVSQSPSNKVTEKGKDVELRCDPISGHTALYWYRQSLGQGLEFLIYFQGNSAPDKSGLPSDRFSAERTGGSVSTLTIQRTQQEDSAVYLCASSLEGGGFYEQYFGPGTRLTVT.

There are many counts of this clonotype. The rearrangement joins TRBV20-1 to TRBJ1-1; TRBD1 aligns across 7 bases. V gave up 6 bases and J gave up 8 bases; unmatched junction bases: 9. Germline lookup yields CDR1 DFQATT and CDR2 SNEGSKA (reference sequence). This CDR3 has 12 residues. The CDR3 here is CSAGPGGTEAFF. CDR3 in DNA: TGCAGTGCCGGCCCAGGGGGAACCGAAGCTTTCTTT.

This clonotype came up many times. The chain employs TRBV7-9 and TRBJ2-3; D call uncertain. Trimming shortened V by 0 bases and J by 5 bases, and 12 bases separated the two germline ends. CDR3 length equals 15 residues. Germline V gene data show CDR1 as SEHNR and CDR2 as FQNEAQ (reference sequence). CDR3: CASSLALGSQDTQYF. For the CDR3, the DNA is TGTGCCAGCAGCTTAGCGCTGGGTAGTCAAGATACGCAGTATTTT.

This clonotype was seen at least ten times. The chain recombines TRBV5-1 with TRBJ1-5; D unclear. V lost 0 bases to trimming and J lost 6 bases, with 7 bases between them. The germline gives CDR1 SGHRS, CDR2 YFSETQ. The CDR3 has 13 amino acids. CDR3 coding DNA: TGCGCCAGCAGCTTGGACAGTCTTCAGCCCCAGCATTTT. This encodes CASSLDSLQPQHF.

In its sample, this clonotype was seen many times. The chain recombines TRBV5-1 with TRBJ2-3, with a possible D match to TRBD1 (6 bases). Germline V gene sequence: CDR1 SGHRS, CDR2 YFSETQ. Trimming cost V 4 bases and J 1 base, with 13 bases left between them. The CDR3 spans 15 residues. This chain's CDR3 is CASSPGQIGTDTQYF. The CDR3 DNA follows: TGCGCCAGCAGCCCAGGACAGATTGGCACAGATACGCAGTATTTT.

This clonotype was observed at least ten times. The chain is built from TRBV20-1 and TRBJ2-7; 7 nucleotides line up with TRBD2. J was trimmed by 5 bases and V by 6 bases; bases with no gene match: 7. The CDR3 totals 12 residues. From germline, CDR1 is DFQATT and CDR2 SNEGSKA (reference sequence). CDR3 in amino acids: CSAPLARHEQYF. CDR3 DNA sequence: TGCAGTGCCCCACTAGCGAGGCACGAGCAGTACTTC.